The 24 T cell receptor beta chains below were found in one sample sequenced in a study of cytomegalovirus exposure and HLA in healthy donors. The method was immunoSEQ multiplex PCR; TCRdb's version includes in-frame clones alone and lacks a portion of them. The profile shows 130,000 or so clones, approximately 89% of them singletons. What was sequenced was PBMCs. These receptors were obtained from a man aged 30-40 years in good health and CMV-seronegative.

The rearrangement links TRBV7-6 to TRBJ2-7, with D possibly TRBD1 on 7 matching bases. V dropped 5 bases and J dropped 2 bases, with 16 bases sitting between them. The CDR3 sequence is 15 residues long. Germline CDR1 reads SGHVS; CDR2 reads FNYEAQ. The CDR3 DNA is TGTGCCAGCAGCCGTAGCGGACAGGCAACCTACGAGCAGTACTTC. It specifies CASSRSGQATYEQYF.

The chain recombines TRBV7-8 with TRBJ2-7, with D perhaps TRBD1 (5 bases). The CDR3 covers 13 residues. V shed 6 bases and J shed 4 bases, with 13 bases lying between them. CDR1 and CDR2 (germline): SGHVS, FQNEAQ. The chain's CDR3 is CASRQGVGYEQYF. In DNA form, the CDR3 reads TGTGCCAGCAGGCAAGGGGTCGGGTACGAGCAGTACTTC.

The chain employs TRBV2 and TRBJ1-2, with D possibly being TRBD1 (6 bases). This CDR3 has 14 amino acids. V was cut by 6 bases and J by 5 bases, with 16 bases left in between. Germline assignment: CDR1 SNHLY and CDR2 FYNNEI. CDR3 sequence (DNA): TGTGCCAGCAGGGGGCGGACAGTACCATATGGCTACACCTTC. Its protein product is CASRGRTVPYGYTF.

The chain couples TRBV4-2 to TRBJ2-5; a possible D gene is TRBD1 (5 bases). Trimming took off 0 bases at V and 10 bases at J, with 18 bases between the two ends. The germline V gene has CDR1 LGHNA and CDR2 YNFKEQ. This CDR3 has 15 amino acids. CDR3 residues: CASSQEAIWGNRQYF. CDR3 sequence (DNA): TGTGCCAGCAGCCAAGAGGCTATCTGGGGCAACCGCCAGTACTTC.

The V call is TRBV6-5, the J call TRBJ1-1; TRBD1 is a possible D gene (5 bases). CDR1 MNHEY and CDR2 SVGAGI come from the germline V gene. V was clipped by 4 bases and J by 4 bases, with 13 bases between them. This CDR3 has 14 amino acids. CDR3 sequence reads: CASSSTGGSTEAFF. The CDR3 DNA reads as TGTGCCAGCAGTTCCACGGGGGGGAGCACTGAAGCTTTCTTT.

The chain carries TRBV27 and TRBJ2-7; 11 bases agree with TRBD1. The CDR3 runs 16 residues. The V gene end was trimmed by 3 bases and the J gene end by 1 base; junction bases not matched to a gene: 5. Looked up from germline, CDR1 is MNHEY and CDR2 is SMNVEV (reference sequence). CDR3 loop: CASSLRGQGDSYEQYF. The CDR3 coding sequence is TGTGCCAGCAGTTTGAGGGGACAGGGGGATTCCTACGAGCAGTACTTC.

This clone was observed a handful of times. V is TRBV29-1 and J is TRBJ2-1; TRBD2 agrees at 8 bases. The CDR3 is 14 residues long. Trimming cost V 4 bases and J 0 bases; bases outside gene matches: 2. CDR1 is SQVTM, CDR2 ANQGSEA, per germline. The CDR3 reads CSVVSGNSYNEQFF. The CDR3 DNA is TGCAGCGTTGTTAGCGGGAACTCCTACAATGAGCAGTTCTTC.

This clone turned up a few times. The V and J genes are TRBV4-1 and TRBJ1-6; TRBD1 matches 8 bases. The CDR3 runs 17 residues. Germline V lookup: CDR1 MGHRA, CDR2 YSYEKL. V lost 0 bases and J lost 11; bases outside the gene matches: 12. In DNA, the CDR3 is TGCGCCAGCAGCCAAGACACGAGACAGGGGCTCGGGACACCCCTCCACTTT. Translating it yields CASSQDTRQGLGTPLHF.

The V and J genes are TRBV15 and TRBJ2-5, with 7 positions matching TRBD1. This CDR3 spans 17 amino acids. The junction had 10 bases not matched to a gene; V was cut back by 0 bases and J by 3 bases. Germline-derived CDR1 and CDR2 are LNHNV and YYDKDF (reference sequence). For the CDR3, the DNA is TGTGCCACCAGCAGAGATCTGTTTGTAGACAGGGAAGAGACCCAGTACTTC. Encoded protein: CATSRDLFVDREETQYF.

This chain uses TRBV28 with TRBJ1-2, with 8 bases aligning to TRBD1. J gave up 8 bases and V 5 bases, and 16 bases lay outside the gene matches. CDR1 is MDHEN, CDR2 SYDVKM, per germline. This CDR3 is built from 16 residues. CDR3: CASSPFISDRGWGYTF. The CDR3 DNA follows: TGTGCCAGCAGTCCCTTTATTAGCGACAGGGGTTGGGGCTACACCTTC.

This sequence joins TRBV5-8 and TRBJ1-1; D is unresolved. The germline CDR1 and CDR2 sequences are SGHTS and YDEGEE. This CDR3 has 13 amino acids. Trimming pared 2 bases from V and 4 bases from J, leaving 9 bases between. Written as DNA, the CDR3 is TGTGCCAGCAGCTTTGTCGGTGGCACTGAAGCTTTCTTT. This sequence encodes CASSFVGGTEAFF.

This chain joins TRBV11-2 and TRBJ2-3, with D unresolved. CDR1 and CDR2 (germline): SGHAT, FQNNGV. The CDR3 runs to 12 residues. The germline V and J ends were trimmed by 5 bases and 5 bases, with 8 bases remaining between them. As DNA, the CDR3 is TGTGCCAGCAGCCCTGTTCGAGATACGCAGTATTTT. Amino acid sequence: CASSPVRDTQYF.

V gene TRBV7-9 combines with J gene TRBJ1-1, with D unclear. The CDR3 length is 15 residues. Germline values: CDR1 SEHNR, CDR2 FQNEAQ (reference sequence). Trimming took 0 bases from V and 5 from J, leaving 13 bases between them. The chain's CDR3 is CASSLAGGGITEAFF. The CDR3 DNA is TGTGCCAGCAGCTTAGCGGGAGGAGGGATTACTGAAGCTTTCTTT.

This chain uses TRBV7-2 with TRBJ2-1, with 10 bases matching TRBD2. Germline V gives CDR1 SGHTA, CDR2 FQGNSA. The CDR3 length is 13 residues. V shed 8 bases and J 4 bases; nucleotides not matched to a gene: 2. The CDR3 sequence is CASGTSVYNEQFF. The CDR3 nucleotides are TGTGCCAGCGGGACTAGCGTTTACAATGAGCAGTTCTTC.

This clone was seen only once. At the DNA level, this CDR3 is encoded by other sequences in the same sample as well. V is TRBV19 and J is TRBJ1-5; the D is unclear. Germline V gene lookup returns CDR1 LNHDA and CDR2 SQIVND (reference sequence). The CDR3 totals 15 residues. V shed 1 base and J shed 0 bases, with 7 bases lying between them. CDR3 sequence reads: CASSIAGYSNQPQHF. In DNA form, the CDR3 reads TGTGCCAGTAGTATAGCCGGGTATAGCAATCAGCCCCAGCATTTT.

In the case of this clone: The sample carries other DNA sequences with the same CDR3. The chain combines TRBV6-5 with TRBJ1-3, with D hard to call. The CDR3 is 14 amino acids. Germline values: CDR1 MNHEY, CDR2 SVGAGI. V was shortened by 2 bases and J by 1 base, with 6 bases between the two germline ends. Here the CDR3 DNA reads TGTGCCAGCAGTTACGGACTTTCTGGAAACACCATATATTTT. Residues: CASSYGLSGNTIYF.

The table lists this clone with a count of one. The chain combines TRBV7-2 with TRBJ1-1; a weak D match, TRBD1 (6 bases). This CDR3 region has 17 residues. V gave up 6 bases and J gave up 0 bases, with 20 bases separating them. CDR1 and CDR2 (germline): SGHTA, FQGNSA. The CDR3 sequence: CASRDRTETSMNTEAFF. The CDR3 nucleotides are TGTGCCAGCAGAGATCGGACAGAGACCTCTATGAACACTGAAGCTTTCTTT.

This chain uses TRBV7-6 with TRBJ2-2; 10 bases fit TRBD2. The germline gives CDR1 SGHVS, CDR2 FNYEAQ. After removal of 4 bases from V and 1 base from J, the junction contained 3 bases not matched to a gene. This CDR3 is built from 16 residues. In nucleotides, the CDR3 is TGTGCCAGCAGCTGGAGCGGGGGGGTGAACACCGGGGAGCTGTTTTTT. Its translation: CASSWSGGVNTGELFF. Full variable domain (remainder filled in from reference TRBV7-6 and TRBJ2-2): GAGVSQSPRYKVTKRGQDVALRCDPISGHVSLYWYRQALGQGPEFLTYFNYEAQQDKSGLPNDRFSAERPEGSISTLTIQRTEQRDSAMYRCASSWSGGVNTGELFFGEGSRLTVL.

The chain couples TRBV7-9 to TRBJ1-3, with a tentative D call TRBD1 (5 bases). The V and J ends lost 5 bases and 4 bases respectively, with 21 bases between them. The CDR3 length is 17 residues. CDR1 SEHNR and CDR2 FQNEAQ come from the germline V gene (reference sequence). The CDR3 sequence: CASSRSLGVGWGNTIYF. In DNA form, the CDR3 reads TGTGCCAGCAGCCGCTCCCTAGGGGTTGGTTGGGGAAACACCATATATTTT.

CDR3 in amino acids: CASSVNTLDTQYF. The CDR3, as DNA: TGTGCCAGCAGCGTCAATACTCTGGATACGCAGTATTTT. This chain links TRBV9 with TRBJ2-3; D is uncertain. Trimming removed 2 bases from V and 6 bases from J, with 10 bases in between. Per the germline V gene, CDR1 is SGDLS and CDR2 is YYNGEE. The CDR3 consists of 13 residues.

A single count supports this clone. The chain has TRBV4-3 and TRBJ2-1; D unclear. CDR1 and CDR2 from the germline V gene are LGHNA and YSLEER. V was pared by 2 bases and J by 4 bases, with 9 bases between. The CDR3 runs 14 residues. CDR3 DNA sequence: TGCGCCAGCAGCCAATCGGCACTATACAATGAGCAGTTCTTC. Translation gives CASSQSALYNEQFF.

V gene TRBV5-1 combines with J gene TRBJ2-2; 7 bases are shared with TRBD2. Germline V gene sequence: CDR1 SGHRS, CDR2 YFSETQ. J lost 6 bases, V lost 2 bases, and 1 base had no gene match. The CDR3 runs 13 residues. CDR3 DNA: TGCGCCAGCAGCTTCACTAGCGCCGGGGAGCTGTTTTTT. Its translation: CASSFTSAGELFF.

V usage is TRBV11-2 and J usage is TRBJ2-3; D is unclear. Germline CDR1 is SGHAT and CDR2 is FQNNGV. The CDR3 extends over 14 amino acids. V lost 2 bases, J lost 1 base, and 7 bases lay in between. DNA for the CDR3: TGTGCCAGCAGCTTATGGAGCGGCACAGATACGCAGTATTTT. Its translation: CASSLWSGTDTQYF.

The genes are TRBV27 and TRBJ2-1, with a weak D call TRBD1 (7 bases). CDR1 and CDR2 from the germline V gene are MNHEY and SMNVEV (reference sequence). V was clipped by 1 base and J by 6 bases, with 19 bases between them. The CDR3 runs 17 residues. CDR3 sequence (DNA): TGTGCCAGCAGTTTATTTCTACTCGGCAGGGGGGTCAATGAGCAGTTCTTC. Protein product: CASSLFLLGRGVNEQFF.